This TCR beta chain was obtained from a study of cytomegalovirus exposure and HLA in healthy donors. The overall study: Unique TCRs from HLA-typed donors, 65 million to 85 million of them, were held in an early data release. Membership in the Caucasian-associated ancestry cluster was found for about four fifths of a few hundred genotyped donors. Broader study findings: Most TCR sequences proved rare, with some public TCRs found in many donors. There were about 160 TCR beta chains listed as cytomegalovirus-associated.

This clone appeared once. Its antigen is unknown. The PCR was carried out with 60 Vbeta primers and 13 Jbeta primers. Sequenced by immunoSEQ multiplex PCR; TCRdb stores in-frame clones only, minus some. This sample carries about 130,000 clones, about three quarters of them seen once, and the ten largest clones take roughly 1.8%. The clonotype was recovered from a female donor in good health and CMV-seropositive. Material: PBMCs.

The CDR3 DNA sequence: TGTGCCAGCAGCGTAGGCGTAGGTCGTGGGCATTCCTACAATGAGCAGTTCTTC. Encoded protein: CASSVGVGRGHSYNEQFF. The rearrangement uses TRBV9 and TRBJ2-1; D gene unclear. CDR1 is SGDLS, CDR2 YYNGEE, per germline. Deletions cut 0 bases from V and 1 base from J, with 17 bases between. The CDR3 loop spans 18 amino acids. Looking up the rest from reference TRBV9 and TRBJ2-1 gives the full variable domain: DSGVTQTPKHLITATGQRVTLRCSPRSGDLSVYWYQQSLDQGLQFLIQYYNGEERAKGNILERFSAQQFPDLHSELNLSSLELGDSALYFCASSVGVGRGHSYNEQFFGPGTRLTVL.